This T cell receptor (beta chain) was sequenced during a study of blood T cell repertoires in COVID-19. Study-level information: Collection of acute and convalescent COVID-19 samples took place in the United States, Italy and Spain. PBMCs, B-cell-depleted T cells, or T cells provided the cDNA or gDNA that made up the material.

Data came from immunoSEQ multiplex PCR; TCRdb stores just in-frame clones and leaves some out. The sample includes hundreds of thousands of clones, roughly nine tenths of them seen just once. CDR1 and CDR2 from the germline V gene are SEHNR and FQNEAQ (reference sequence). The germline V and J ends were trimmed by 5 bases and 4 bases, with 11 bases remaining between them. The CDR3 runs to 13 residues. This clone was detected a few times. The rearrangement links TRBV7-9 to TRBJ1-1; D uncertain. This sequence was found in a woman aged 45-65 years with acute or convalescent COVID-19. Sample: peripheral blood. The CDR3 bases are TGTGCCAGCAGCCTCGAGATTATCACTGAAGCTTTCTTT. Amino acid sequence: CASSLEIITEAFF.